This T cell receptor beta chain was sequenced in a study of beta chain features in type 1 diabetes. Findings and limits, study-wide: Patients with Type 1 diabetes showed moderately but significantly shorter TCRB CDR3s in all four CD4+ subsets.

This clone was detected only a few times. No antigen is known for it. This CDR3 spans 11 amino acids. Per germline, CDR1 MGHDK and CDR2 SYGVNS. Trimming cost V 1 base and J 11 bases, with 8 bases left between them. Expressed TCRB transcripts got sequenced, as all isolated RNA was reverse transcribed. The protocol was immunoSEQ multiplex PCR, while the TCRdb copy is restricted to in-frame clones and leaves out a portion. The data contain about 700,000 clones, about an eighth of them singletons. Sequenced sample: naive CD4+ T cells from blood. The rearrangement links TRBV25-1 to TRBJ1-1; D call uncertain. This TCR was recovered from a man in his late teens or twenties with type 1 diabetes. CDR3 loop: CASSESWVAFF. As DNA, the CDR3 is TGTGCCAGCAGTGAATCCTGGGTTGCTTTCTTT.